What follows is one T cell receptor (beta chain) and its context. Its antigen is still unknown. Base quality data are lacking; no much larger clone is found one base away. Library creation used the immunoSEQ multiplex PCR assay. In the authors' own workflow: A statistical classification framework was developed to diagnose cytomegalovirus status using the catalog of TCR beta chain sequences. This immuneACCESS table, as held by TCRdb, lists in-frame sequences with V and J called but not all clones. Of the missing ones, under half trace to an unresolved V gene in checked studies; the others have no known cause. For V, J and clone size, that table is used; D and trimming come from the DNA. Recorded for this sample are 67,000 or so clones; about 94% of them occurred a single time. The ten largest clones add up to 1.4% of the sample. The donors were included in the validation cohort of some 120 subjects, a group kept apart from the roughly 610-subject first cohort.

CDR1 PRHDT and CDR2 FYEKMQ are derived from the germline V gene (reference sequence). The CDR3 has 13 amino acids, counting the end cysteine and phenylalanine. Left in the record is the CDR3 DNA by itself, 39 bases read in frame from the first base. V trim: 3 bases; J trim: 8 bases; unmatched bases: 3. The record originates from a study of cytomegalovirus exposure and HLA in healthy donors (dated by TCRdb to about 2017). With regard to the full study: According to a later analysis, the roughly 120 validation repertoires were produced on the same platform as the 700 or so repertoires of the first cohort. Along with the roughly 670-subject first cohort, a separate validation cohort of roughly 110 different subjects was used. High-throughput TCR immunosequencing, statistical association of individual TCRs with disease status, and machine learning were combined to predict cytomegalovirus infection status. The study aimed to test whether signatures of past pathogen exposure could be identified by cataloging public T cell receptors. Summary of the overall study and its limitations: A later analysis had no HLA typing for the validation cohort, so co-occurrence there was scored across all 130 or so repertoires. Across donors, most TCR sequences were observed very rarely, whereas some public TCRs were present in many individuals. A total of 150 or so TCR beta chains were listed by the study as associated with cytomegalovirus. In vitro tests confirmed that a few of the cytomegalovirus-associated TCR beta chains recognize cytomegalovirus antigens. In a later analysis, TCRs clustered in the first cohort were found to also tend to co-occur in the roughly 120 validation repertoires, with about 94% of cluster scores above 0. The authors suggested that the approach could potentially be extended to other disease states and immunological phenotypes. In both the original and validation cohorts, the classifier was reported to diagnose cytomegalovirus status with high specificity and sensitivity.

The sequence was obtained from a man between 18 and 35 years old in good health and CMV-seropositive. The sample comprised PBMCs. The chain was built from TRBV13 and TRBJ2-1; the junction holds 8 bases that match TRBD2. The DNA reads as follows: TGTGCCAGCAGCTTCACTAGCGGTCATGAGCAGTTCTTC. This gives the protein CASSFTSGHEQFF. Reference TRBV13 and TRBJ2-1 proteins supply the regions before and after the CDR3; the full variable domain is: AAGVIQSPRHLIKEKRETATLKCYPIPRHDTVYWYQQGPGQDPQFLISFYEKMQSDKGSIPDRFSAQQFSDYHSELNMSSLELGDSALYFCASSFTSGHEQFFGPGTRLTVL.